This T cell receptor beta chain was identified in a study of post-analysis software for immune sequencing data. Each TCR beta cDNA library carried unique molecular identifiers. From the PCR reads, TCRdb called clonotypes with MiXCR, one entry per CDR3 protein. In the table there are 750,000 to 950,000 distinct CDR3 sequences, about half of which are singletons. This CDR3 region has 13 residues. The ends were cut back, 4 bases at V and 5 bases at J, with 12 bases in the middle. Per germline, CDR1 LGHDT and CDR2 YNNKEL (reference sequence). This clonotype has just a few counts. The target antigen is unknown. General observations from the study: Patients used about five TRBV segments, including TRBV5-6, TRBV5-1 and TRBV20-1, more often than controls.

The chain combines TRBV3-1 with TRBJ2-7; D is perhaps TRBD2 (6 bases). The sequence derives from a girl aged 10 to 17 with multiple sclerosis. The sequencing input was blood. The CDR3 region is CASSPLTSDEQYF. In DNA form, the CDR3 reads TGTGCCAGCAGCCCCCTGACTAGTGACGAGCAGTACTTC.